This is a list of T cell receptor beta chains from one sample in a study of T cells after yellow fever vaccination. A single record per CDR3 protein comes from TCRdb applying MiXCR to the 5' RACE reads. The data contain around 500,000 distinct CDR3 sequences, just over 20% of them singletons. This specimen was PBMCs, taken 21 days after the first yellow fever vaccination. The origin of the receptors is a man younger than 35 who received the YFV17D yellow fever vaccine. Each CDR3 is given with its conserved first and last residue. D genes are given only for firm matches. Not every row has a clone size; where given, it reads once, few, many or a size class.

size: .; J: TRBJ2-7; D: .; V: TRBV6-2/TRBV6-3; CDR3: CASSYPAQGDEQYF; DNA: TGTGCCAGCAGTTACCCTGCACAGGGTGACGAGCAGTACTTC
size: .; J: TRBJ1-1; D: .; V: TRBV24-1; CDR3: CATSDLRGEAFF; DNA: TGTGCCACCAGTGATTTGAGAGGGGAAGCTTTCTTT
size: few; J: TRBJ2-7; D: TRBD1; V: TRBV10-3; CDR3: CAISDPGTASSYEQYF; DNA: TGTGCCATCAGTGACCCCGGGACAGCGAGCTCCTACGAGCAGTACTTC
size: .; J: TRBJ1-1; D: .; V: TRBV4-3; CDR3: CASSRGQFNTEAFF; DNA: TGCGCCAGCAGCCGCGGACAGTTCAACACTGAAGCTTTCTTT
size: .; J: TRBJ1-1; D: .; V: TRBV19; CDR3: CASSKNSNTEAFF; DNA: TGTGCCAGTAGCAAAAATTCAAACACTGAAGCTTTCTTT
size: few; J: TRBJ1-4; D: .; V: TRBV30; CDR3: CAWSPTGGIGLFF; DNA: TGTGCCTGGAGTCCGACTGGGGGTATCGGACTGTTTTTT
size: few; J: TRBJ2-5; D: .; V: TRBV11-2; CDR3: CASSRAALGETQYF; DNA: TGTGCCAGCAGCCGAGCCGCGTTGGGAGAGACCCAGTACTTC
size: .; J: TRBJ1-4; D: TRBD1; V: TRBV3-1; CDR3: CASSYGQGQEKLFF; DNA: TGTGCCAGCAGCTACGGACAGGGGCAGGAAAAACTGTTTTTT
size: .; J: TRBJ2-5; D: .; V: TRBV20-1; CDR3: CSARVPGSLSETQYF; DNA: TGCAGTGCTAGAGTGCCGGGAAGTTTGTCCGAGACCCAGTACTTC
size: few; J: TRBJ2-7; D: .; V: TRBV6-1; CDR3: CASSDRHEQYF; DNA: TGTGCCAGCAGCGACAGGCACGAGCAGTACTTC
size: few; J: TRBJ1-4; D: .; V: TRBV6-6; CDR3: CASKGGGLFF; DNA: TGTGCCAGCAAAGGGGGGGGCCTGTTTTTT
size: .; J: TRBJ2-1; D: .; V: TRBV4-2; CDR3: CASSQEAGFNEQFF; DNA: TGTGCCAGCAGCCAAGAGGCAGGGTTTAATGAGCAGTTCTTC
size: .; J: TRBJ2-3; D: .; V: TRBV7-3; CDR3: CASSFGGAWDASTDTQYF; DNA: TGTGCCAGCAGTTTTGGGGGCGCCTGGGATGCTAGCACAGATACGCAGTATTTT
size: few; J: TRBJ2-2; D: TRBD1; V: TRBV4-1; CDR3: CASSHGGTGNTGELFF; DNA: TGCGCCAGCAGCCATGGTGGGACAGGCAACACCGGGGAGCTGTTTTTT
size: many; J: TRBJ1-2; D: .; V: TRBV7-2; CDR3: CASSSYRVSGYTF; DNA: TGTGCCAGCAGCTCGTACAGGGTGTCCGGCTACACCTTC
size: many; J: TRBJ2-3; D: .; V: TRBV7-2; CDR3: CASSLGPGGTDTQYF; DNA: TGTGCCAGCAGCTTAGGTCCCGGCGGCACAGATACGCAGTATTTT
size: many; J: TRBJ2-2; D: TRBD2; V: TRBV7-2; CDR3: CASSLRPGGTPGELFF; DNA: TGTGCCAGCAGCTTACGGCCGGGGGGGACACCCGGGGAGCTGTTTTTT
size: .; J: TRBJ2-7; D: TRBD1; V: TRBV5-1; CDR3: CASRLGTGGSYEQYF; DNA: TGCGCCAGCAGATTAGGGACAGGGGGTTCCTACGAGCAGTACTTC
size: few; J: TRBJ2-5; D: .; V: TRBV4-3; CDR3: CASSQTRETQYF; DNA: TGCGCCAGCAGCCAGACCAGGGAGACCCAGTACTTC
size: many; J: TRBJ2-5; D: TRBD2; V: TRBV6-5; CDR3: CASSYDGGEETQYF; DNA: TGTGCCAGCAGTTACGATGGGGGGGAAGAGACCCAGTACTTC
size: few; J: TRBJ2-7; D: .; V: TRBV6-6; CDR3: CASSPLGREQYF; DNA: TGTGCCAGCAGTCCCCTCGGGCGCGAGCAGTACTTC
size: .; J: TRBJ2-2; D: TRBD1; V: TRBV12-3/TRBV12-4; CDR3: CASSSQGALAGELFF; DNA: TGTGCCAGCAGTTCACAGGGGGCATTAGCCGGGGAGCTGTTTTTT
size: .; J: TRBJ1-1; D: .; V: TRBV28; CDR3: CASSFVEVLTEAFF; DNA: TGTGCCAGCAGTTTTGTAGAGGTCCTCACTGAAGCTTTCTTT
size: few; J: TRBJ2-3; D: TRBD1; V: TRBV5-8; CDR3: CASSPPGQASTDTQYF; DNA: TGTGCCAGCAGCCCACCGGGACAGGCATCCACAGATACGCAGTATTTT
size: .; J: TRBJ2-2; D: TRBD1; V: TRBV4-1; CDR3: CASSQGQGSGELFF; DNA: TGCGCCAGCAGCCAGGGACAGGGGTCCGGGGAGCTGTTTTTT
size: few; J: TRBJ2-5; D: .; V: TRBV5-1; CDR3: CASSRFRQYQETQYF; DNA: TGCGCCAGCAGCCGGTTCAGACAGTACCAAGAGACCCAGTACTTC
size: .; J: TRBJ2-7; D: TRBD2; V: TRBV5-1; CDR3: CASSLAGVLSSDEQYF; DNA: TGCGCCAGCAGTTTAGCGGGGGTCCTCTCCTCGGACGAGCAGTACTTC
size: many; J: TRBJ1-2; D: .; V: TRBV27; CDR3: CASAPGLNYGYTF; DNA: TGTGCCAGCGCGCCAGGACTAAACTATGGCTACACCTTC
size: many; J: TRBJ1-1; D: .; V: TRBV5-1; CDR3: CASSRSGLGTEAFF; DNA: TGCGCCAGCAGCCGATCAGGGTTGGGCACTGAAGCTTTCTTT
size: .; J: TRBJ1-5; D: TRBD1; V: TRBV6-1; CDR3: CASCEGTVHQPQHF; DNA: TGTGCCAGCTGTGAAGGGACAGTCCATCAGCCCCAGCATTTT
size: .; J: TRBJ2-5; D: TRBD2; V: TRBV5-1; CDR3: CASSPATSGGEGTQYF; DNA: TGCGCCAGCAGCCCTGCCACTAGCGGGGGGGAAGGGACCCAGTACTTC
size: .; J: TRBJ1-4; D: .; V: TRBV20-1; CDR3: CSAETQGIGEKLFF; DNA: TGCAGTGCTGAAACACAAGGGATAGGCGAAAAACTGTTTTTT